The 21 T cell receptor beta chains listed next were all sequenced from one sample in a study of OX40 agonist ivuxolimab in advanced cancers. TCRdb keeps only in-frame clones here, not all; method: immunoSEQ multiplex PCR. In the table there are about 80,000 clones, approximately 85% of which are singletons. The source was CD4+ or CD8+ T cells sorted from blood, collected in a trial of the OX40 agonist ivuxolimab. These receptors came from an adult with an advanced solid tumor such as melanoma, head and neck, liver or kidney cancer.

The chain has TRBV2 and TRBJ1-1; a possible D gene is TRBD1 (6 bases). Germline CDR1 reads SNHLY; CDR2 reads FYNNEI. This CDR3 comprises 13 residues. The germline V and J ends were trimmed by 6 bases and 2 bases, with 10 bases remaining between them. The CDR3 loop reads CASRGQFNTEAFF. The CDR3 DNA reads TGTGCCAGCAGAGGACAGTTTAACACTGAAGCTTTCTTT. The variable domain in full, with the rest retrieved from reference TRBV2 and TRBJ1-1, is EPEVTQTPSHQVTQMGQEVILRCVPISNHLYFYWYRQILGQKVEFLVSFYNNEISEKSEIFDDQFSVERPDGSNFTLKIRSTKLEDSAMYFCASRGQFNTEAFFGQGTRLTVV.

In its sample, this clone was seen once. The CDR3 bases are TGTGCTAGTGCCCAGGGGGTGCCGACTAGCGGGCAGTATTTT. Its translation is CASAQGVPTSGQYF. This sequence joins TRBV12-5 and TRBJ2-3; 9 nucleotides match TRBD2. CDR1 is LGHNT and CDR2 is FRNRAP in the germline V gene. The CDR3 sequence is 14 residues long. V lost 7 bases, J lost 11 bases, and 13 bases stayed unmatched.

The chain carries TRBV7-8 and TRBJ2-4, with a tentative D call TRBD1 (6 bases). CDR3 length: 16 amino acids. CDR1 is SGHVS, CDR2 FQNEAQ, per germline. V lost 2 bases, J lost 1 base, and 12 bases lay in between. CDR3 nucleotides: TGTGCCAGCAGCTTAAACAGGGTTACGGCCAAAAACATTCAGTACTTC. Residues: CASSLNRVTAKNIQYF.

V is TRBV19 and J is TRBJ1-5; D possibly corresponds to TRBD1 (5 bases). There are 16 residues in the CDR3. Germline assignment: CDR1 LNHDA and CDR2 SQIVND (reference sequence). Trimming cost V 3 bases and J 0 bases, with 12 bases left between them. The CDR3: CASSMEGQISNQPQHF. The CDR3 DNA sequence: TGTGCCAGTAGTATGGAGGGGCAAATTAGCAATCAGCCCCAGCATTTT.

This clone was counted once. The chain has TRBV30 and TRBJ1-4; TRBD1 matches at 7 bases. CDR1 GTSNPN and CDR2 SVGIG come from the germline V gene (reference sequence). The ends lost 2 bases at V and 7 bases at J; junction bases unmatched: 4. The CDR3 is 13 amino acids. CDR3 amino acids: CAWSFYRGEKLFF. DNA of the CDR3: TGTGCCTGGAGTTTCTACAGGGGTGAAAAACTGTTTTTT.

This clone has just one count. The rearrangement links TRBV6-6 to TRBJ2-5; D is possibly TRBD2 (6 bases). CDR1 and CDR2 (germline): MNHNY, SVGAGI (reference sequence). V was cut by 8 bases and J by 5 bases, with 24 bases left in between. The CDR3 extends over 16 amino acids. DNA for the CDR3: TGTGCCAGCGGGGGATCGGGCAAAACTAGCTCGGAGACCCAGTACTTC. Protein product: CASGGSGKTSSETQYF.

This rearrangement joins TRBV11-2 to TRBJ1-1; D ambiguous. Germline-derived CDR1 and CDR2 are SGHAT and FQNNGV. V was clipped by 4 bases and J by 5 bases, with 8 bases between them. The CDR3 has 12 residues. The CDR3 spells CASSWFLTEAFF. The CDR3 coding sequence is TGTGCCAGCAGCTGGTTTTTAACTGAAGCTTTCTTT.

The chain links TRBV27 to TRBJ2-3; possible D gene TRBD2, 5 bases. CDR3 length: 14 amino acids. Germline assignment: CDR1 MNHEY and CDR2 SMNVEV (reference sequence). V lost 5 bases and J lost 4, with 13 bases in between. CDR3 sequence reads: CASSPPGSADTQYF. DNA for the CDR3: TGTGCCAGCAGTCCCCCGGGGAGCGCAGATACGCAGTATTTT.

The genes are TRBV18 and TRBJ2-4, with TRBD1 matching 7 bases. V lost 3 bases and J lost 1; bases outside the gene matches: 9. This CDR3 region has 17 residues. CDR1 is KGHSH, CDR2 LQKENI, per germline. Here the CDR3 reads CASSPLQGMGAKNIQYF. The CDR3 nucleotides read TGTGCCAGCTCACCGTTACAGGGGATGGGGGCCAAAAACATTCAGTACTTC.

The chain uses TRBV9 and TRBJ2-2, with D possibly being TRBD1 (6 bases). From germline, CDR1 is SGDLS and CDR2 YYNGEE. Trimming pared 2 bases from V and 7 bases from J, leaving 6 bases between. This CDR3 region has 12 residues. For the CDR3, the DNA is TGTGCCAGCAGCGTGGACAGCGGGGAGCTGTTTTTT. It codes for CASSVDSGELFF.

This CDR3 is CASSYIPGQGSAGANVLTF. The CDR3 bases are TGTGCCAGTAGTTACATTCCGGGACAGGGGTCGGCTGGGGCCAACGTCCTGACTTTC. The chain combines TRBV19 with TRBJ2-6, with 10 bases fitting TRBD1. Germline V gives CDR1 LNHDA, CDR2 SQIVND (reference sequence). CDR3 length: 19 residues. The V gene end was trimmed by 5 bases and the J gene end by 2 bases; junction bases not matched to a gene: 12.

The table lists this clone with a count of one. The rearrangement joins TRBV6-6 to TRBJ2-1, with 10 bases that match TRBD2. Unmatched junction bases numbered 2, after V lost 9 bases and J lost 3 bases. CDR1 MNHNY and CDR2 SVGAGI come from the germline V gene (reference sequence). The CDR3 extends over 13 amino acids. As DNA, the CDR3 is TGTGCCAGTAAGCGGGGGGGCTACAATGAGCAGTTCTTC. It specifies CASKRGGYNEQFF.

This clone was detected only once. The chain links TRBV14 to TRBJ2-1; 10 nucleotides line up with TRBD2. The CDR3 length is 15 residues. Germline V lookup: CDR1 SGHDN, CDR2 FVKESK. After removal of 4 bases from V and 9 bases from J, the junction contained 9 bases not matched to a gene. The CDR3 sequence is CASSLRLAGVGEQFF. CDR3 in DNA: TGTGCCAGCAGCCTGCGGCTAGCGGGGGTGGGTGAGCAGTTCTTC.

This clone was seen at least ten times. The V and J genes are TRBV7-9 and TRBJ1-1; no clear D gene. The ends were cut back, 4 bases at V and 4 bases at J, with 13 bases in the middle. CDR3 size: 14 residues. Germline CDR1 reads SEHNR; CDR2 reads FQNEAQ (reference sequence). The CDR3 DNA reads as TGTGCCAGCAGCTCCTCCTCCCGGGGCACTGAAGCTTTCTTT. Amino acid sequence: CASSSSSRGTEAFF.

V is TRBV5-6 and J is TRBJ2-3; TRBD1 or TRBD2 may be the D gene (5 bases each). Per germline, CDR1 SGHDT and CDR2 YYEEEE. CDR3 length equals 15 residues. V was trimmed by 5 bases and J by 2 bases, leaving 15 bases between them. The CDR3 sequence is CASSPSWGNTDTQYF. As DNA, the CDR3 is TGTGCCAGCAGTCCTTCTTGGGGGAACACAGATACGCAGTATTTT.

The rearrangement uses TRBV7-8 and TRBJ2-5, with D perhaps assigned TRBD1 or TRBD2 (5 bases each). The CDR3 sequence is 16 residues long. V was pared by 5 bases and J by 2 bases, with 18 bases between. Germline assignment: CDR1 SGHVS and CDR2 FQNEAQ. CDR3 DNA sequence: TGTGCCAGCAGCCGTAAGGGACCCCCCGTACAAGAGACCCAGTACTTC. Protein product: CASSRKGPPVQETQYF.

CDR3 region: CASSEAGTGYNEQFF. As DNA, the CDR3 is TGTGCCAGCAGCGAAGCGGGGACAGGCTACAATGAGCAGTTCTTC. J is TRBJ2-1 and V is TRBV9; TRBD1 might be the D (8 bases). Trimming stripped 3 bases from V and 3 bases from J, with 13 bases between. Germline CDR1 SGDLS, CDR2 YYNGEE. CDR3 length: 15 residues.

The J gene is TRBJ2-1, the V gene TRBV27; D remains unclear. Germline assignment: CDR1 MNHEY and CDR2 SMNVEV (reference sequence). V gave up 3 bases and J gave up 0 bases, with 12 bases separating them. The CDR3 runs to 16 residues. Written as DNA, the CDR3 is TGTGCCAGCAGTTTTAACGGCCCCTACTCCTACAATGAGCAGTTCTTC. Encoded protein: CASSFNGPYSYNEQFF.

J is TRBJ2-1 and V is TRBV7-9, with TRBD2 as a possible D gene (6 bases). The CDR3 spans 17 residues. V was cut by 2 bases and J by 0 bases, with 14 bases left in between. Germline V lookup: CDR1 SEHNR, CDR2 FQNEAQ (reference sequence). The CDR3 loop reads CASSLIRDWSSYNEQFF. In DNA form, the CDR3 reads TGTGCCAGCAGCTTAATAAGGGACTGGAGCTCCTACAATGAGCAGTTCTTC.

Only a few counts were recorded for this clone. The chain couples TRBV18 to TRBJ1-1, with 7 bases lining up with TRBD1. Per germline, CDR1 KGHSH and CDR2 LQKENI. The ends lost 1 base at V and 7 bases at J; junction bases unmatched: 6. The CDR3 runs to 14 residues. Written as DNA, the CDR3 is TGTGCCAGCTCACCACGACAGGGAGGGGATGAAGCTTTCTTT. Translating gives CASSPRQGGDEAFF. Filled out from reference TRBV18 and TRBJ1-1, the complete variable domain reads NAGVMQNPRHLVRRRGQEARLRCSPMKGHSHVYWYRQLPEEGLKFMVYLQKENIIDESGMPKERFSAEFPKEGPSILRIQQVVRGDSAAYFCASSPRQGGDEAFFGQGTRLTVV.

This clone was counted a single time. CDR3 nucleotide sequence: TGTGCCAGCAGCCAAGATAGGGGTATTTGGACGGGAAACACCGGGGAGCTGTTTTTT. Protein: CASSQDRGIWTGNTGELFF. This sequence joins TRBV14 and TRBJ2-2; D possibly uses TRBD1 or TRBD2 (5 bases each). The length of the CDR3 is 19 residues. Germline V CDR1 and CDR2: SGHDN, FVKESK. Trimming removed 0 bases from V and 2 bases from J, with 19 bases in between.